The 10 T cell receptor beta chains listed next were all sequenced from one sample in a study of blood T cells in healthy people across ages. A second PCR, run for roughly 6 to 11 cycles, used a sample-barcoded 5' primer plus a J-beta primer mix. MiXCR, applied by TCRdb to the 5' RACE reads, yields one record per CDR3 protein. The sample carries under 750,000 distinct CDR3 sequences, under 55% recorded once. Sequenced material: blood. The receptors stem from a man older than 75 in good health.

The V and J genes are TRBV20-1 and TRBJ2-3; the match to TRBD2 covers 11 bases. V shed 2 bases, J shed 5 bases, and the junction held 6 bases outside the gene matches. Germline V gene lookup returns CDR1 DFQATT and CDR2 SNEGSKA (reference sequence). This CDR3 is built from 15 residues. The CDR3 region is CSARSFGTSGDTQYF. The CDR3 DNA reads TGCAGTGCTAGATCATTCGGGACTAGCGGAGATACGCAGTATTTT.

The sample holds many counts of this clonotype. A much larger clone differs from this one at a single base, so this may be a read error. The chain uses TRBV7-9 and TRBJ2-5, with TRBD1 matching over 9 bases. The end of the DNA fits TRBJ2-7 better, so the J call may be wrong. Germline V lookup: CDR1 SEHNR, CDR2 FQNEAQ (reference sequence). This CDR3 comprises 16 residues. The CDR3 reads CASSLQAGTGMSEQYF. The CDR3 region has the DNA TGTGCCAGCAGCTTACAAGCCGGGACAGGGATGTCCGAGCAGTACTTC.

The chain links TRBV28 to TRBJ2-7, with 9 bases lining up with TRBD2. The CDR3 consists of 19 residues. Germline assignment: CDR1 MDHEN and CDR2 SYDVKM. After removal of 4 bases from V and 2 bases from J, the junction contained 18 bases not matched to a gene. The CDR3 nucleotides are TGTGCCAGCAGTTCCGTCGCTATGGCTAGCGGGGCTCCTACCTACGAGCAGTACTTC. Its translation: CASSSVAMASGAPTYEQYF.

With regard to this clonotype: At one end, the junction sequence differs from germline, possibly due to a read error. J is TRBJ2-2 and V is TRBV24-1; D ambiguous. Germline values: CDR1 KGHDR, CDR2 SFDVKD. This CDR3 has 17 amino acids. CDR3 DNA sequence: TGTGCCACCAGTGACCCTAAAGGACGGTCGAACGCCGGGGAGCTGTTTTTT. As protein: CATSDPKGRSNAGELFF.

This clonotype was seen only a few times. The V gene is TRBV7-3, the J gene TRBJ2-1, with TRBD2 as a possible D gene (7 bases). V lost 2 bases and J lost 5, with 13 bases in between. The germline V gene has CDR1 SGHTA and CDR2 FQGTGA. The CDR3 is made up of 15 amino acids. Written as DNA, the CDR3 is TGTGCCAGCAGCTTATCTAGGGGGGGCCACAATGAGCAGTTCTTC. It encodes CASSLSRGGHNEQFF.

The table lists this clonotype with many counts. The CDR3 spells CASSLASGSSGNTIYF. CDR3 bases: TGCGCCAGCAGCCTTGCCTCCGGGTCCTCTGGAAACACCATATATTTT. The chain is built from TRBV5-1 and TRBJ1-3; the D is unclear. Trimming shortened V by 4 bases and J by 0 bases, and 14 bases separated the two germline ends. This CDR3 is 16 amino acids long. Germline CDR1 and CDR2: SGHRS and YFSETQ.

This clonotype was seen more than once but under ten times. The chain has TRBV7-9 and TRBJ2-1, with 11 bases that match TRBD2. Germline V gene data show CDR1 as SEHNR and CDR2 as FQNEAQ (reference sequence). The CDR3 spans 14 residues. The trim removed 8 bases at V and 4 bases at J, leaving 4 bases unmatched. The DNA of the CDR3 is TGTGCCAGCCTAGCGGGAGGATCATACAATGAGCAGTTCTTC. This sequence encodes CASLAGGSYNEQFF.

This clonotype turned up a few times. This chain links TRBV7-2 with TRBJ2-3; 11 nucleotides agree with TRBD2. The V and J ends lost 6 bases and 1 base, in that order; junction bases with no gene match: 9. There are 17 residues in the CDR3. The V gene's germline CDR1 is SGHTA and CDR2 FQGNSA. The CDR3 is CASRRLAGPSGTDTQYF. In DNA, the CDR3 is TGTGCCAGCAGACGACTAGCGGGACCCTCTGGCACAGATACGCAGTATTTT.

The CDR3 spells CASGTGTDTQYF. CDR3 bases: TGTGCCAGCGGTACAGGCACAGATACGCAGTATTTT. The V call is TRBV2, the J call TRBJ2-3; D uncertain. Germline CDR1 reads SNHLY; CDR2 reads FYNNEI. The ends were cut back, 8 bases at V and 1 base at J, with 7 bases in the middle. CDR3 length equals 12 residues. Complete variable domain (other parts from reference TRBV2 and TRBJ2-3): EPEVTQTPSHQVTQMGQEVILRCVPISNHLYFYWYRQILGQKVEFLVSFYNNEISEKSEIFDDQFSVERPDGSNFTLKIRSTKLEDSAMYFCASGTGTDTQYFGPGTRLTVL.

This chain uses TRBV28 with TRBJ2-1; D assignment may be TRBD1 or TRBD2 (6 bases each). This CDR3 has 15 residues. Per germline, CDR1 MDHEN and CDR2 SYDVKM. With 3 bases removed from V and 4 bases from J, the gap between germline ends came to 13 bases. The CDR3 sequence: CASSFAGGAYNEQFF. CDR3 nucleotides: TGTGCCAGCAGTTTTGCCGGGGGCGCTTACAATGAGCAGTTCTTC.